The 23 T cell receptor beta chains reported below all come from one sample, sequenced in a study of T cells in Graves' hyperthyroidism and ophthalmopathy. TCR beta CDR3 regions were amplified from RNA transcripts. A set of HTBI primers served as the primers for a first-round RT-PCR of the TCR CDR3. MiXCR was run by TCRdb on the multiplex PCR reads, yielding one entry per CDR3 protein. The sample contains around 800,000 distinct CDR3 sequences, approximately 40% of which appear only once. Material: blood. These receptor sequences come from a man younger than 35 with Graves' hyperthyroidism.

This clonotype was recorded at least ten times. Just one base apart from a much larger clone, this may be a read error. This chain uses TRBV5-1 with TRBJ1-1; possible D gene TRBD1, 5 bases. The CDR3 runs to 12 residues. The V gene's germline CDR1 is SGHRS and CDR2 YFSETQ. The chain's CDR3 is CASSLGATEAFF. Here the CDR3 DNA reads TGTGCCAGCAGCTTAGGGGCCACTGAAGCTTTCTTT. Full variable domain (rest looked up from reference TRBV5-1 and TRBJ1-1): KAGVTQTPRYLIKTRGQQVTLSCSPISGHRSVSWYQQTPGQGLQFLFEYFSETQRNKGNFPGRFSGRQFSNSRSEMNVSTLELGDSALYLCASSLGATEAFFGQGTRLTVV.

In this sample, this clonotype turned up many times. The rearrangement joins TRBV2 to TRBJ1-5; no reliable D call. V lost 1 base to trimming and J lost 3 bases, with 7 bases between them. Germline lookup yields CDR1 SNHLY and CDR2 FYNNEI. CDR3 length equals 14 residues. CDR3: CASSEEELNQPQHF. As DNA, the CDR3 is TGTGCCAGCAGTGAAGAGGAGCTCAATCAGCCCCAGCATTTT.

This clonotype was observed a few times. The DNA for the CDR3 is TGTGCCAGCAGCTTGCTGGGCCAGGACTACGAGCAGTACTTC. Protein sequence: CASSLLGQDYEQYF. This chain uses TRBV11-3 with TRBJ2-7; D is ambiguous. From germline, CDR1 is SGHNT and CDR2 YENEEA. V was pared by 3 bases and J by 3 bases, with 12 bases between. The CDR3 is made up of 14 amino acids.

The J gene is TRBJ1-4, the V gene TRBV7-2, with D possibly TRBD1 on 6 matching bases. CDR1 SGHTA and CDR2 FQGNSA come from the germline V gene. Trimming removed 5 bases at V and 0 bases at J, with 13 bases between. There are 16 residues in the CDR3. CDR3 sequence (DNA): TGTGCCAGCAGCAACGGGCGGACAGCAACTAATGAAAAACTGTTTTTT. This gives the protein CASSNGRTATNEKLFF.

The chain has TRBV10-3 and TRBJ1-5, with D maybe TRBD1 (5 bases). Germline V gives CDR1 ENHRY, CDR2 SYGVKD. The CDR3 has 14 residues. The V end was cut by 6 bases, the J end by 4 bases, with 13 bases between. The CDR3: CAISLGHVNQPQHF. The CDR3 coding sequence is TGTGCCATCAGCCTTGGACACGTTAATCAGCCCCAGCATTTT.

This clonotype was seen a handful of times. V is TRBV6-5 and J is TRBJ2-7, with D unclear. V lost 5 bases and J lost 4, with 18 bases in between. This CDR3 contains 15 residues. The germline gives CDR1 MNHEY, CDR2 SVGAGI. The CDR3 DNA sequence: TGTGCCAGCAGTCCGTATCTCACCACTTGGTACGAGCAGTACTTC. Translation gives CASSPYLTTWYEQYF.

This clonotype was counted ten times or more. In DNA, the CDR3 is TGCAGCGTTGATCAGACAGCCGTCTATGGCTACACCTTC. This gives the protein CSVDQTAVYGYTF. V usage is TRBV29-1 and J usage is TRBJ1-2, with D possibly TRBD1 on 5 matching bases. V was clipped by 3 bases and J by 4 bases, with 12 bases between them. Germline assignment: CDR1 SQVTM and CDR2 ANQGSEA. The CDR3 is 13 amino acids. Combining the CDR3 with reference TRBV29-1 and TRBJ1-2 gives the whole variable domain SAVISQKPSRDICQRGTSLTIQCQVDSQVTMMFWYRQQPGQSLTLIATANQGSEATYESGFVIDKFPISRPNLTFSTLTVSNMSPEDSSIYLCSVDQTAVYGYTFGSGTRLTVV.

On this clonotype itself: Possible read error: a much larger clone is one base away. V is TRBV7-6 and J is TRBJ2-2; D may be TRBD2 (6 bases). Deletions cut 8 bases from V and 6 bases from J, with 10 bases between. The CDR3 runs 12 residues. CDR1 is SGHVS, CDR2 FNYEAQ, per germline. The CDR3 sequence is CASWSGAGELFF. In DNA form, the CDR3 reads TGTGCCAGCTGGTCGGGGGCCGGGGAGCTGTTTTTT.

The chain employs TRBV10-3 and TRBJ2-7; 8 bases match TRBD1. This CDR3 has 13 amino acids. V shed 6 bases, J shed 3 bases, and the junction held 4 bases outside the gene matches. Germline CDR1 and CDR2: ENHRY and SYGVKD. CDR3 DNA sequence: TGTGCCATCAGGGGAACAGGGGGCTACGAGCAGTACTTC. This gives the protein CAIRGTGGYEQYF.

The J gene is TRBJ2-7, the V gene TRBV12-5; D gene uncertain. The V and J ends lost 6 bases and 6 bases respectively, with 12 bases between them. The CDR3 covers 12 residues. The germline CDR1 and CDR2 sequences are LGHNT and FRNRAP. The chain's CDR3 is CASGGTLVEQYF. The CDR3 DNA reads as TGTGCTAGTGGGGGTACCCTAGTCGAGCAGTACTTC.

This clonotype was counted only a few times. The genes are TRBV19 and TRBJ2-7; no clear D. Between the trimmed V and J ends, which lost 5 bases and 0 bases, there was a span of 11 bases. This CDR3 region has 14 residues. Germline assignment: CDR1 LNHDA and CDR2 SQIVND (reference sequence). CDR3: CASSVTRSSYEQYF. CDR3 nucleotide sequence: TGTGCCAGTAGTGTCACAAGGAGCTCCTACGAGCAGTACTTC. Full variable domain (missing parts from reference TRBV19 and TRBJ2-7): DGGITQSPKYLFRKEGQNVTLSCEQNLNHDAMYWYRQDPGQGLRLIYYSQIVNDFQKGDIAEGYSVSREKKESFPLTVTSAQKNPTAFYLCASSVTRSSYEQYFGPGTRLTVT.

The table lists this clonotype with many counts. V and J are TRBV20-1 and TRBJ1-1; D is perhaps TRBD1 (5 bases). This CDR3 comprises 11 residues. The germline V and J ends were trimmed by 5 bases and 6 bases, with 10 bases remaining between them. Per germline, CDR1 DFQATT and CDR2 SNEGSKA (reference sequence). The CDR3 DNA reads as TGCAGTGCTGTCAGGGTGGCTGAAGCTTTCTTT. This gives the protein CSAVRVAEAFF.

Here the CDR3 DNA reads TGTGCCAGCAGCCAAGAACCGAATAGCAATCAGCCCCAGCATTTT. This encodes CASSQEPNSNQPQHF. This chain links TRBV7-2 with TRBJ1-5; D gene uncertain. The germline V and J ends were trimmed by 5 bases and 0 bases, with 11 bases remaining between them. Germline lookup yields CDR1 SGHTA and CDR2 FQGNSA. The CDR3 has 15 amino acids.

Concerning this clonotype itself: The CDR3 does not end in the conserved phenylalanine or tryptophan, so this is likely a read error. The DNA is omitted, as the CDR3 cannot be located on it reliably, and the CDR3 follows TCRdb's listing. This sequence joins TRBV29-1 and TRBJ1-2; TRBD1, the table's D call, lacks a check against the DNA. The CDR3 comprises 10 residues, both ends counted. CDR1 SQVTM and CDR2 ANQGSEA come from the germline V gene. The CDR3 loop is CSVAHGADTY.

This clonotype was detected ten times or more. The CDR3 nucleotides are TGCAGCGGTGGGACAGGGGGGACCGGGGAGCTGTTTTTT. Amino acid sequence: CSGGTGGTGELFF. V gene TRBV29-1 combines with J gene TRBJ2-2, with 11 bases matching TRBD1. V lost 7 bases to trimming and J lost 5 bases; unmatched junction nucleotides: 3. The CDR3 has 13 residues. The germline CDR1 and CDR2 sequences are SQVTM and ANQGSEA.

The chain is built from TRBV9 and TRBJ2-2, with D possibly TRBD2 on 6 matching bases. Germline V gene sequence: CDR1 SGDLS, CDR2 YYNGEE. The V gene lost 0 bases and the J gene lost 3 bases, with 12 bases spanning the gap. CDR3 size: 16 residues. The CDR3 DNA is TGTGCCAGCAGCGTAGGGAGGGCATGGGACACCGGGGAGCTGTTTTTT. Translated: CASSVGRAWDTGELFF.

V usage is TRBV6-2 or TRBV6-3 and J usage is TRBJ1-4, with 8 bases lining up with TRBD1. The CDR3 has 14 residues. CDR1 and CDR2 from the germline V gene are MNHEY and SVGEGT. Trimming removed 6 bases from V and 6 bases from J; junction bases left unmatched: 6. The CDR3 loop reads CASRQTGEYEKLFF. In DNA, the CDR3 is TGTGCCAGCAGACAGACAGGGGAATATGAAAAACTGTTTTTT.

This clonotype showed up many times. The chain couples TRBV29-1 to TRBJ1-1; tentatively, D is TRBD1 (5 bases). Germline CDR1 is SQVTM and CDR2 is ANQGSEA. This CDR3 spans 14 amino acids. V was shortened by 3 bases and J by 5 bases, with 16 bases between the two germline ends. The CDR3 sequence is CSVDGTTGGTEAFF. CDR3 coding DNA: TGCAGCGTTGATGGAACCACAGGAGGGACTGAAGCTTTCTTT.

The chain has TRBV5-1 and TRBJ2-2; maybe TRBD2 (6 bases). Germline CDR1 reads SGHRS; CDR2 reads YFSETQ. CDR3 size: 14 residues. Between the trimmed V and J ends, which lost 4 bases and 4 bases, there was a span of 11 bases. The CDR3 region has the DNA TGCGCCAGCAGCGGCGGGGTATCCACCGGGGAGCTGTTTTTT. Translation gives CASSGGVSTGELFF.

This chain uses TRBV25-1 with TRBJ1-3; the match to TRBD1 covers 9 bases. CDR3 length equals 14 residues. The trim removed 6 bases at V and 8 bases at J, leaving 8 bases unmatched. In germline, CDR1 is MGHDK, CDR2 SYGVNS. The CDR3 reads CASRGDREAYTIYF. CDR3 nucleotide sequence: TGTGCCAGCAGAGGGGACAGGGAGGCATACACCATATATTTT.

The V call is TRBV2, the J call TRBJ1-2; D gene unclear. The CDR3 covers 15 residues. The ends were cut back, 7 bases at V and 4 bases at J, with 19 bases in the middle. Germline CDR1 and CDR2: SNHLY and FYNNEI. CDR3 protein: CASKNWAAMGYGYTF. The CDR3 region has the DNA TGTGCCAGCAAAAATTGGGCCGCTATGGGCTATGGCTACACCTTC.

This chain joins TRBV24-1 and TRBJ1-2; no clear D gene. Germline-derived CDR1 and CDR2 are KGHDR and SFDVKD. The CDR3 totals 13 residues. V was trimmed by 2 bases and J by 8 bases, leaving 11 bases between them. The CDR3 coding sequence is TGTGCCACCAGTGATTCGGCATCACTCGGCTACACCTTC. It yields the protein CATSDSASLGYTF.

The chain is built from TRBV10-2 and TRBJ2-5; possibly TRBD2 for D (5 bases). V gave up 7 bases and J gave up 5 bases, with 17 bases separating them. The germline V gene encodes CDR1 WSHSY and CDR2 SAAADI. The CDR3 is made up of 14 amino acids. The CDR3 DNA reads as TGCGCCAGCAATAAAGAGGGTTTTTGGGAGACCCAGTACTTC. It encodes CASNKEGFWETQYF.